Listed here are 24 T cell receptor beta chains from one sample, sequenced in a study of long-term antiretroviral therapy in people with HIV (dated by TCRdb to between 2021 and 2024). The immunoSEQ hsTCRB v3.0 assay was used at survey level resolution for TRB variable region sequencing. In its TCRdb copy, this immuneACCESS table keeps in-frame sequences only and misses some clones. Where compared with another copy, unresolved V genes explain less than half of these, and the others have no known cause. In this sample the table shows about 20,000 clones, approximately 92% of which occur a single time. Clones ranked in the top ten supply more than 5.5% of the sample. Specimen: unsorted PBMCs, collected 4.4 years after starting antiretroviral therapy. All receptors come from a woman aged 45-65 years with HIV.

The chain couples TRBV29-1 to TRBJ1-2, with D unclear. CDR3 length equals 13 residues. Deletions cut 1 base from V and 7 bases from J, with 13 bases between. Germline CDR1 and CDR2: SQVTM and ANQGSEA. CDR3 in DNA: TGCAGCGTTGAAGGGGCGACCTTGGGTGGCTACACCTTC. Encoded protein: CSVEGATLGGYTF.

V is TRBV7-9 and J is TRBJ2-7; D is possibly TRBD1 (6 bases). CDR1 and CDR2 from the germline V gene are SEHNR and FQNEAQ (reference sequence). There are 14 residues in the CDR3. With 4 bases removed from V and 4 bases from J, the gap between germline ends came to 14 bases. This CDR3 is CASSSTGAFYEQYF. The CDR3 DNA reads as TGTGCCAGCAGCTCGACAGGAGCATTTTACGAGCAGTACTTC.

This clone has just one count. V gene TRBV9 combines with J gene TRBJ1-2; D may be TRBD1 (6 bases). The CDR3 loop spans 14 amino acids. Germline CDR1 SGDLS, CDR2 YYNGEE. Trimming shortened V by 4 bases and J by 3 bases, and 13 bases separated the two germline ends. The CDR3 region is CASSSPDSYYGYTF. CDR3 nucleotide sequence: TGTGCCAGCAGCTCCCCGGACAGTTACTATGGCTACACCTTC.

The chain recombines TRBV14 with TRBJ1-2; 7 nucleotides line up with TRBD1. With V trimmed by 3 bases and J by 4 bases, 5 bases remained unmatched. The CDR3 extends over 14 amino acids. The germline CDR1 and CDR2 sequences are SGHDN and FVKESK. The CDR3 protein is CASSQQQGIYGYTF. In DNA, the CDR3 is TGTGCCAGCAGCCAGCAACAGGGGATCTATGGCTACACCTTC.

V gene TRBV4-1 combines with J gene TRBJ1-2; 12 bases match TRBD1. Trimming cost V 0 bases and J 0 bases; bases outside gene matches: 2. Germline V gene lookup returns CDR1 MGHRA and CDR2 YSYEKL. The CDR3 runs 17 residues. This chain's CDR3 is CASSQEGQGAPNYGYTF. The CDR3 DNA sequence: TGCGCCAGCAGCCAAGAGGGACAGGGGGCGCCTAACTATGGCTACACCTTC.

CDR3 protein: CALPLRGQGTYEQYF. CDR3 DNA: TGTGCCCTCCCCCTCCGGGGACAGGGAACCTACGAGCAGTACTTC. This chain links TRBV19 with TRBJ2-7, with 9 nucleotides matching TRBD1. This CDR3 spans 15 amino acids. The V and J ends lost 11 bases and 2 bases, in that order; junction bases with no gene match: 13. CDR1 is LNHDA and CDR2 is SQIVND in the germline V gene (reference sequence).

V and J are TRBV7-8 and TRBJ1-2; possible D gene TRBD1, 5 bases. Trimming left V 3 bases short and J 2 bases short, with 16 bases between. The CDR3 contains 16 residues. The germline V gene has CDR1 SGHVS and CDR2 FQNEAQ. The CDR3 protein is CASSFSVVGENYGYTF. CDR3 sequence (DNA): TGTGCCAGCAGCTTCTCTGTGGTGGGGGAGAACTATGGCTACACCTTC.

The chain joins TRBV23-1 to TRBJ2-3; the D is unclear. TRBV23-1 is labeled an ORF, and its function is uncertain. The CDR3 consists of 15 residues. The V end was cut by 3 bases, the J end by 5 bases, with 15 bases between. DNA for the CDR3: TGCGCCAGCAGTCATCGCTCTGAGAAAATAGATACGCAGTATTTT. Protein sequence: CASSHRSEKIDTQYF.

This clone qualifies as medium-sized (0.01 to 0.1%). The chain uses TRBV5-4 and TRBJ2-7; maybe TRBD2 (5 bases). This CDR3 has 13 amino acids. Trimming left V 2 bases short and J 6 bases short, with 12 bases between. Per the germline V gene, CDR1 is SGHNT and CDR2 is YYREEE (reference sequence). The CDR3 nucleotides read TGTGCCAGCAGCTTTGAGGAGGCCTCCGAGCAGTACTTC. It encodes CASSFEEASEQYF.

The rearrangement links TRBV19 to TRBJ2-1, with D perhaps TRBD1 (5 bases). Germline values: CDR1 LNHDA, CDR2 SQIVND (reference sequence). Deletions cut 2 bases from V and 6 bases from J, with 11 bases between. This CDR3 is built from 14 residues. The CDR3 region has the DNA TGTGCCAGTAGTATAAGTGACAGCGCCAATGAGCAGTTCTTC. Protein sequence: CASSISDSANEQFF. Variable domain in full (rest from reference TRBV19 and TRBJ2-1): DGGITQSPKYLFRKEGQNVTLSCEQNLNHDAMYWYRQDPGQGLRLIYYSQIVNDFQKGDIAEGYSVSREKKESFPLTVTSAQKNPTAFYLCASSISDSANEQFFGPGTRLTVL.

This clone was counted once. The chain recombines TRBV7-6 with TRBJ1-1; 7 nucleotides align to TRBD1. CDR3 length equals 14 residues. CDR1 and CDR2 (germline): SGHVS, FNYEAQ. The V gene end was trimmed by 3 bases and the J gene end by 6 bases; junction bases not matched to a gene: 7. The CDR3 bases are TGTGCCAGCAGCTTGAGAGGGGGCTCCGCTGAAGCTTTCTTT. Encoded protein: CASSLRGGSAEAFF. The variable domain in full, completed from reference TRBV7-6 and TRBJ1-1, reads GAGVSQSPRYKVTKRGQDVALRCDPISGHVSLYWYRQALGQGPEFLTYFNYEAQQDKSGLPNDRFSAERPEGSISTLTIQRTEQRDSAMYRCASSLRGGSAEAFFGQGTRLTVV.

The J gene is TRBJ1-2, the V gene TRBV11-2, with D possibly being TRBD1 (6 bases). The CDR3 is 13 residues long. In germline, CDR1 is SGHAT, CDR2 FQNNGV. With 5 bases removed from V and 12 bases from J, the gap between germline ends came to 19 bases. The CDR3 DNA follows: TGTGCCAGCAGCCGGACCGCGGGGGCCCAGGACACCTTC. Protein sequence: CASSRTAGAQDTF.

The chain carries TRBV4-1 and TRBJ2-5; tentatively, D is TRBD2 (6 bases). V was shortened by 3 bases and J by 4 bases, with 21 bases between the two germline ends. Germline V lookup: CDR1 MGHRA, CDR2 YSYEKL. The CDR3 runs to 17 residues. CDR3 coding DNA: TGCGCCAGCAGCCATCTCAACCCCCCAGGAGGGGCAGAGACCCAGTACTTC. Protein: CASSHLNPPGGAETQYF.

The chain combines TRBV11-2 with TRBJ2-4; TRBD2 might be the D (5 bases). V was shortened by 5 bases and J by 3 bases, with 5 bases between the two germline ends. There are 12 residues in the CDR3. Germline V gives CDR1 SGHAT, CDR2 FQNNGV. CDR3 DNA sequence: TGTGCCAGCAGCCGGGACAAAAACATTCAGTACTTC. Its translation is CASSRDKNIQYF. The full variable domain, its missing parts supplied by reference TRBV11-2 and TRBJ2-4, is EAGVAQSPRYKIIEKRQSVAFWCNPISGHATLYWYQQILGQGPKLLIQFQNNGVVDDSQLPKDRFSAERLKGVDSTLKIQPAKLEDSAVYLCASSRDKNIQYFGAGTRLSVL.

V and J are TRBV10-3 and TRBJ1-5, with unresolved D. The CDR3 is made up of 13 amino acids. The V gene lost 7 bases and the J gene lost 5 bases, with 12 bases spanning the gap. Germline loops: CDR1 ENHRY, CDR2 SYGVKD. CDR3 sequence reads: CAINSGDHQPQHF. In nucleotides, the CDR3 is TGTGCCATCAATAGCGGGGATCATCAGCCCCAGCATTTT.

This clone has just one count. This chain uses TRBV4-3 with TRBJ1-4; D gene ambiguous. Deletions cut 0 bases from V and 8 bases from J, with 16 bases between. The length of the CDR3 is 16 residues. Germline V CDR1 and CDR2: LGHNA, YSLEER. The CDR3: CASSQDPGGLGEKLFF. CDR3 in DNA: TGCGCCAGCAGCCAAGATCCTGGAGGGCTAGGAGAAAAACTGTTTTTT.

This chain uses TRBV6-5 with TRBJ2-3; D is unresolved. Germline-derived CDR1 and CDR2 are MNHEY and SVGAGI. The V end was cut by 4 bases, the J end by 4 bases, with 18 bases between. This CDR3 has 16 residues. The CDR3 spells CASSSFSHLNADTQYF. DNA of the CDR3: TGTGCCAGCAGTTCCTTTTCCCACTTGAACGCAGATACGCAGTATTTT.

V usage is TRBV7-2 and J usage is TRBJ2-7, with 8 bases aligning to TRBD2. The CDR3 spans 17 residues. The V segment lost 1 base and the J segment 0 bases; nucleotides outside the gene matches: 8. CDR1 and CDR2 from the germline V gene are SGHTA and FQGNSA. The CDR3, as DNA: TGTGCCAGCAGCTTAGGCGCTAGCGGGTCTAGCTCCTACGAGCAGTACTTC. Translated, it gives CASSLGASGSSSYEQYF.

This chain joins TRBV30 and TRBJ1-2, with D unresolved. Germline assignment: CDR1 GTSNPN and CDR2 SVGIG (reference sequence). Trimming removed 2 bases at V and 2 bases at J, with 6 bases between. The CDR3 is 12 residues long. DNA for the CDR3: TGTGCCTGGAGTCTCGGAAACTATGGCTACACCTTC. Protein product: CAWSLGNYGYTF.

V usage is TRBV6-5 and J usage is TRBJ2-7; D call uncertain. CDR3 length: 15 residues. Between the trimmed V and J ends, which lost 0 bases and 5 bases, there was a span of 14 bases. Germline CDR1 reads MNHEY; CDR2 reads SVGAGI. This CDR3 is CASSYSLDPWHEQYF. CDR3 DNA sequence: TGTGCCAGCAGTTACTCGTTAGACCCCTGGCACGAGCAGTACTTC.

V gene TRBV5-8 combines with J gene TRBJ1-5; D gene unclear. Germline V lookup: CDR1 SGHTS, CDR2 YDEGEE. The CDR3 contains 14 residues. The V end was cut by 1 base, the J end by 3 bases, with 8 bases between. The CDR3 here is CASSLYGSNQPQHF. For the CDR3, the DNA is TGTGCCAGCAGCTTGTATGGGTCCAATCAGCCCCAGCATTTT.

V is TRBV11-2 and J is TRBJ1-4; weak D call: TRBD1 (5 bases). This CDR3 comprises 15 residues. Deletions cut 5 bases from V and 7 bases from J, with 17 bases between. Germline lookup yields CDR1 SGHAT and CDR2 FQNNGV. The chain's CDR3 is CASSPRQSKGEKLFF. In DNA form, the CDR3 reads TGTGCCAGCAGCCCCAGACAGTCCAAAGGTGAAAAACTGTTTTTT.

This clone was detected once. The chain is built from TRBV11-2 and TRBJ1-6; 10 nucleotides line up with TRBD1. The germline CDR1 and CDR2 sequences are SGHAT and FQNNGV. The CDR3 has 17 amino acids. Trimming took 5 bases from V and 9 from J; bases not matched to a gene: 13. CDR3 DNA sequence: TGTGCCAGCAGCCCACTCCTTTCTCGGACAGGGGGTTCACCCCTCCACTTT. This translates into CASSPLLSRTGGSPLHF.

As DNA, the CDR3 is TGTGCCAGCAGCGGACTGGGCTCTGGGGCCAACGTCCTGACTTTC. Translated: CASSGLGSGANVLTF. V is TRBV9 and J is TRBJ2-6; no clear D gene. This CDR3 is 15 amino acids long. Germline CDR1 reads SGDLS; CDR2 reads YYNGEE. V was shortened by 3 bases and J by 0 bases, with 7 bases between the two germline ends.